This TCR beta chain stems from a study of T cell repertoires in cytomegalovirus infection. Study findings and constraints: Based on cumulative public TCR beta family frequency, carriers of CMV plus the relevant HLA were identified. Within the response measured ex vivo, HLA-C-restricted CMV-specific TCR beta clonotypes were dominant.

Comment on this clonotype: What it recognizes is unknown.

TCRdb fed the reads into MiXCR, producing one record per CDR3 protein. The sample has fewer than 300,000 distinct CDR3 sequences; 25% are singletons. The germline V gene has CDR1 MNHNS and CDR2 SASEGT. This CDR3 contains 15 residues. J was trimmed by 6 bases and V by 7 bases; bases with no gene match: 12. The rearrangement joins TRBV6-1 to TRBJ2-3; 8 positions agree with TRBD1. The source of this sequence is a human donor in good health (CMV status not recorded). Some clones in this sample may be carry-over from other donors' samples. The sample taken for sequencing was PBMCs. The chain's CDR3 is CASTQHDQGADTQYF. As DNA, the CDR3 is TGTGCCAGCACACAACACGACCAGGGGGCGGATACGCAGTATTTT.